Listed here are 22 T cell receptor beta chains from one sample, sequenced in a study of blood T cell repertoires in COVID-19. Here immunoSEQ multiplex PCR was the method, and the copy in TCRdb shows in-frame clones only, minus some. The profile covers 110,000 or so clones, with roughly 80% appearing a single time and around a tenth taken by the ten largest. Sequenced sample: peripheral blood. The receptors here all came from a woman in her seventies with acute or convalescent COVID-19.

The rearrangement joins TRBV7-2 to TRBJ2-3, with 11 nucleotides matching TRBD2. There are 15 residues in the CDR3. With V trimmed by 3 bases and J by 4 bases, 3 bases remained unmatched. Germline values: CDR1 SGHTA, CDR2 FQGNSA. The CDR3 reads CASSFTSGSSDTQYF. The CDR3 coding sequence is TGTGCCAGCAGCTTCACTAGCGGGAGTTCAGATACGCAGTATTTT.

There are many counts of this clone. Other DNA sequences in this sample translate to the same CDR3. This chain joins TRBV19 and TRBJ2-7; D is unclear. Trimming stripped 5 bases from V and 5 bases from J, with 13 bases between. CDR1 and CDR2 (germline): LNHDA, SQIVND (reference sequence). The CDR3 is 13 amino acids. This CDR3 reads CASSLLVFDEQYF. DNA of the CDR3: TGTGCCAGTAGTCTTTTAGTATTCGACGAGCAGTACTTC.

The V call is TRBV11-3, the J call TRBJ2-5; tentatively, D is TRBD1 (7 bases). V lost 2 bases to trimming and J lost 4 bases, with 11 bases between them. The CDR3 runs 14 residues. Per the germline V gene, CDR1 is SGHNT and CDR2 is YENEEA. The CDR3 loop reads CASSLQGGGETQYF. The CDR3 DNA is TGTGCCAGCAGCTTACAGGGGGGAGGAGAGACCCAGTACTTC.

The chain is built from TRBV2 and TRBJ1-6; D is possibly TRBD1 (5 bases). The V and J ends lost 6 bases and 0 bases respectively, with 12 bases between them. The germline V gene encodes CDR1 SNHLY and CDR2 FYNNEI. The CDR3 is made up of 16 amino acids. The CDR3 loop reads CASSALGDSYNSPLHF. In nucleotides, the CDR3 is TGTGCCAGCAGCGCCCTAGGGGACTCCTATAATTCACCCCTCCACTTT.

The chain uses TRBV15 and TRBJ1-4; 8 bases are shared with TRBD1. Germline V gene data show CDR1 as LNHNV and CDR2 as YYDKDF (reference sequence). V trimming: 4 bases; J trimming: 8 bases; junction bases outside the gene matches: 9. The CDR3 totals 15 residues. The CDR3 loop reads CATSTPGGKGEKLFF. For the CDR3, the DNA is TGTGCCACCAGCACCCCAGGGGGCAAAGGGGAAAAACTGTTTTTT.

This chain joins TRBV4-2 and TRBJ2-1; D gene unclear. The V gene lost 0 bases and the J gene lost 5 bases, with 14 bases spanning the gap. This CDR3 is 16 amino acids long. Germline assignment: CDR1 LGHNA and CDR2 YNFKEQ. CDR3 in amino acids: CASSQDPASSNNEQFF. The CDR3 nucleotides are TGTGCCAGCAGCCAAGATCCGGCTAGTTCTAACAATGAGCAGTTCTTC.

The chain employs TRBV6-5 and TRBJ2-7; 8 bases match TRBD1. V trimming: 4 bases; J trimming: 2 bases; junction bases outside the gene matches: 4. From germline, CDR1 is MNHEY and CDR2 SVGAGI. The CDR3 is 14 amino acids. CDR3 region: CASSFRTGPYEQYF. The CDR3 region has the DNA TGTGCCAGCAGTTTCAGGACAGGGCCCTACGAGCAGTACTTC.

The CDR3 loop is CASSSRNANEQYF. The CDR3 bases are TGTGCCAGTAGTAGCAGGAACGCCAACGAGCAGTACTTC. The genes are TRBV19 and TRBJ2-7; unclear D gene. The CDR3 spans 13 residues. Trimming took off 4 bases at V and 5 bases at J, with 12 bases between the two ends. Germline CDR1 and CDR2: LNHDA and SQIVND (reference sequence).

The gene calls are TRBV28 and TRBJ1-6, with TRBD1 identical over 12 bases. The CDR3 spans 16 residues. Germline CDR1 reads MDHEN; CDR2 reads SYDVKM. With 5 bases clipped from V and 8 bases from J, the junction kept 7 bases outside the gene matches. Here the CDR3 reads CASSGTGGEVDSPLHF. The DNA for the CDR3 is TGTGCCAGCAGTGGGACAGGGGGCGAGGTGGATTCACCCCTCCACTTT.

This chain links TRBV9 with TRBJ2-1; the D gene is possibly TRBD2 (6 bases). Trimming pared 2 bases from V and 2 bases from J, leaving 11 bases between. The CDR3 runs to 15 residues. Germline values: CDR1 SGDLS, CDR2 YYNGEE. The CDR3 coding sequence is TGTGCCAGCAGCGTGGCGGGGCCTACCTACAATGAGCAGTTCTTC. Translation: CASSVAGPTYNEQFF. Full variable domain (outside the CDR3, taken from reference TRBV9 and TRBJ2-1): DSGVTQTPKHLITATGQRVTLRCSPRSGDLSVYWYQQSLDQGLQFLIQYYNGEERAKGNILERFSAQQFPDLHSELNLSSLELGDSALYFCASSVAGPTYNEQFFGPGTRLTVL.

This clone was seen once. This chain joins TRBV2 and TRBJ1-2; D uncertain. The CDR3 totals 12 residues. The V end lost 7 bases, the J end lost 4 bases, and 10 bases lay between the germline ends. In germline, CDR1 is SNHLY, CDR2 FYNNEI. The CDR3 DNA is TGTGCCAGCAAACTAGGACCCTATGGCTACACCTTC. Its translation: CASKLGPYGYTF.

The chain recombines TRBV7-2 with TRBJ2-1, with 7 bases that match TRBD2. This CDR3 is built from 14 residues. Germline loops: CDR1 SGHTA, CDR2 FQGNSA. The J segment lost 8 bases and the V segment lost 8 bases, leaving 12 bases of the junction unmatched. CDR3 loop: CASAPSGGSYEQFF. As DNA, the CDR3 is TGTGCCAGCGCCCCGTCGGGCGGGAGTTATGAGCAGTTCTTC.

The gene calls are TRBV3-1 (or the pseudogene TRBV3-2) and TRBJ1-1; the D gene is possibly TRBD1 (5 bases). V lost 1 base and J 3 bases, leaving 9 bases between the germline ends. The CDR3 is made up of 14 amino acids. Germline CDR1 reads LGHDT; CDR2 reads YNNKEL (reference sequence). The CDR3 nucleotides read TGTGCCAGCAGCCAAGGTGACAGAGACACTGAAGCTTTCTTT. Translated, it gives CASSQGDRDTEAFF.

This clone was observed once. Other DNA sequences within the sample encode an identical CDR3. V gene TRBV9 combines with J gene TRBJ1-1; unclear D gene. This CDR3 comprises 13 residues. V lost 4 bases and J lost 0, with 7 bases in between. Germline V gives CDR1 SGDLS, CDR2 YYNGEE. CDR3 in amino acids: CASSFTVNTEAFF. The CDR3 DNA sequence: TGTGCCAGCAGCTTTACAGTGAACACTGAAGCTTTCTTT.

This sequence joins TRBV27 and TRBJ1-1; a weak D match, TRBD1 (5 bases). Germline values: CDR1 MNHEY, CDR2 SMNVEV (reference sequence). The CDR3 totals 15 residues. V lost 4 bases to trimming and J lost 4 bases, with 16 bases between them. The CDR3 is CASSYKHYRITEAFF. CDR3 coding DNA: TGTGCCAGCAGTTACAAACACTACAGGATCACTGAAGCTTTCTTT.

V gene TRBV9 combines with J gene TRBJ2-3; 7 bases map to TRBD1. The CDR3 runs to 15 residues. Germline CDR1 reads SGDLS; CDR2 reads YYNGEE. V gave up 3 bases and J gave up 3 bases; unmatched junction bases: 7. In DNA, the CDR3 is TGTGCCAGCAGCGAGAGAGGGGGCGGGACAGATACGCAGTATTTT. Protein sequence: CASSERGGGTDTQYF. Full variable domain (outside the CDR3, taken from reference TRBV9 and TRBJ2-3): DSGVTQTPKHLITATGQRVTLRCSPRSGDLSVYWYQQSLDQGLQFLIQYYNGEERAKGNILERFSAQQFPDLHSELNLSSLELGDSALYFCASSERGGGTDTQYFGPGTRLTVL.

The V call is TRBV6-5, the J call TRBJ1-5; no reliable D call. Germline V gives CDR1 MNHEY, CDR2 SVGAGI. Trimming left V 8 bases short and J 12 bases short, with 17 bases between. The CDR3 runs 12 residues. CDR3 bases: TGTGCCAGCGGAGCAGCTCCGGGGTACCAGCATTTT. Amino acid sequence: CASGAAPGYQHF.

The genes are TRBV5-1 and TRBJ2-2, with 8 bases aligning to TRBD2. The V gene's germline CDR1 is SGHRS and CDR2 YFSETQ. This CDR3 has 13 residues. J lost 7 bases, V lost 2 bases, and 1 base had no gene match. This CDR3 reads CASSFGTSGELFF. The DNA for the CDR3 is TGCGCCAGCAGCTTCGGGACTAGCGGGGAGCTGTTTTTT.

The chain joins TRBV7-8 to TRBJ2-2; TRBD2 matches 8 bases. J was trimmed by 3 bases and V by 6 bases; bases with no gene match: 9. There are 16 residues in the CDR3. Germline loops: CDR1 SGHVS, CDR2 FQNEAQ. The chain's CDR3 is CASREPGLDDTGELFF. The DNA for the CDR3 is TGTGCCAGCAGAGAACCGGGACTAGACGACACCGGGGAGCTGTTTTTT.

The DNA for the CDR3 is TGTGCCAGTAGTATAGGAGGTCAGCCCCAGCATTTT. It codes for CASSIGGQPQHF. The chain uses TRBV19 and TRBJ1-5; D is unresolved. The CDR3 loop spans 12 amino acids. Germline CDR1 is LNHDA and CDR2 is SQIVND (reference sequence). Trimming took 1 base from V and 6 from J, leaving 4 bases between them.

The genes are TRBV5-1 and TRBJ2-1, with a possible D match to TRBD2 (6 bases). Trimming took 0 bases from V and 3 from J, leaving 10 bases between them. This CDR3 has 15 amino acids. Germline CDR1 and CDR2: SGHRS and YFSETQ. The CDR3 loop reads CASSLGRAVYNEQFF. CDR3 in DNA: TGCGCCAGCAGCTTGGGGAGGGCGGTCTACAATGAGCAGTTCTTC. Complete variable domain (other parts from reference TRBV5-1 and TRBJ2-1): KAGVTQTPRYLIKTRGQQVTLSCSPISGHRSVSWYQQTPGQGLQFLFEYFSETQRNKGNFPGRFSGRQFSNSRSEMNVSTLELGDSALYLCASSLGRAVYNEQFFGPGTRLTVL.

The chain employs TRBV19 and TRBJ1-2, with 7 positions matching TRBD1. Germline values: CDR1 LNHDA, CDR2 SQIVND (reference sequence). Germline trimming cut 6 bases from V and 8 bases from J; bases unmatched to any gene: 9. The CDR3 covers 13 residues. The CDR3 region has the DNA TGTGCCAGTAGCCCATGGAAACAGGGGGGCTACACCTTC. Translating gives CASSPWKQGGYTF.